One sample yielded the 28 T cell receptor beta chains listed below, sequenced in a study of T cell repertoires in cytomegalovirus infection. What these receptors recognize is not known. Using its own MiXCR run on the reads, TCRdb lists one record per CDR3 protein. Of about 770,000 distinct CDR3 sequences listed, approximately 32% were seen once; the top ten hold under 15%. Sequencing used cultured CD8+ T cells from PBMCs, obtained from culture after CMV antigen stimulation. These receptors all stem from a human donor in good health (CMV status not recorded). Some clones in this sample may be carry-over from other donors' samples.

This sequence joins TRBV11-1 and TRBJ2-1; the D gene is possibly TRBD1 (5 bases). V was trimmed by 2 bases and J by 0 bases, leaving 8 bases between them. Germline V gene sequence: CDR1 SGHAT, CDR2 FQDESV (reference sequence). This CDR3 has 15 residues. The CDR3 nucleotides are TGTGCCAGCAGCTTATGGCAGGGCTCCTACAATGAGCAGTTCTTC. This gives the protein CASSLWQGSYNEQFF.

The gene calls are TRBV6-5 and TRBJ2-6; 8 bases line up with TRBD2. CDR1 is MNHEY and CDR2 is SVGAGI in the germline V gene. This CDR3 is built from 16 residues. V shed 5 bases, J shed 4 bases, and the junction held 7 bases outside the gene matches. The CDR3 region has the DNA TGTGCCAGCAGTACCCCCGGGGGGGACGGGGCCAACGTCCTGACTTTC. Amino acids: CASSTPGGDGANVLTF.

The CDR3 loop reads CASSKGSGYEQYV. As DNA, the CDR3 is TGTGCCAGCAGTAAGGGGTCGGGATACGAGCAGTACGTC. The rearrangement joins TRBV27 to TRBJ2-7, with D perhaps matching TRBD1 or TRBD2 (5 bases each). Trimming left V 5 bases short and J 4 bases short, with 12 bases between. Germline assignment: CDR1 MNHEY and CDR2 SMNVEV (reference sequence). CDR3 length: 13 amino acids.

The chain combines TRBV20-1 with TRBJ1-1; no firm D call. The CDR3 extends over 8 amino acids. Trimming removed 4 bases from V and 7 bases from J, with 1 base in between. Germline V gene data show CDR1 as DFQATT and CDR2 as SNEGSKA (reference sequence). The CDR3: CSANEAFF. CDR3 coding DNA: TGCAGTGCTAATGAAGCTTTCTTT.

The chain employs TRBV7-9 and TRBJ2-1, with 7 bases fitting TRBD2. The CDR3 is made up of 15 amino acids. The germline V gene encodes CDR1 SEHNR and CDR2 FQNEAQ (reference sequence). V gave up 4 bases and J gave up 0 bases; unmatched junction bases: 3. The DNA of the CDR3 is TGTGCCAGCAGCTGGAGCGGGGCCTCCTACAATGAGCAGTTCTTC. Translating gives CASSWSGASYNEQFF.

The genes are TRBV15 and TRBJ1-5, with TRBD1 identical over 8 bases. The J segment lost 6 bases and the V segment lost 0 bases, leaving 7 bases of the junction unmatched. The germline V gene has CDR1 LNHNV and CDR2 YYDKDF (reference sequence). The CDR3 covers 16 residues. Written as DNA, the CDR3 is TGTGCCACCAGCAGAGAGGACAGGGAGGAGGCTCAGCCCCAGCATTTT. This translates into CATSREDREEAQPQHF.

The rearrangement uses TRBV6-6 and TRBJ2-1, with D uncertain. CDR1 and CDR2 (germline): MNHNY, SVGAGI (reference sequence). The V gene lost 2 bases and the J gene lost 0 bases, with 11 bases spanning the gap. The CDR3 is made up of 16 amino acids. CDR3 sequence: CASSYHHSSSYNEQFF. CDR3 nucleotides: TGTGCCAGCAGTTACCACCACTCAAGCTCCTACAATGAGCAGTTCTTC.

CDR3 sequence: CASSSVEGSNQPQHF. Here the CDR3 DNA reads TGTGCCAGCAGTTCGGTGGAGGGCAGCAATCAGCCCCAGCATTTT. The chain joins TRBV27 to TRBJ1-5; D gene uncertain. The V end lost 4 bases, the J end lost 1 base, and 11 bases lay between the germline ends. Germline assignment: CDR1 MNHEY and CDR2 SMNVEV (reference sequence). The CDR3 totals 15 residues.

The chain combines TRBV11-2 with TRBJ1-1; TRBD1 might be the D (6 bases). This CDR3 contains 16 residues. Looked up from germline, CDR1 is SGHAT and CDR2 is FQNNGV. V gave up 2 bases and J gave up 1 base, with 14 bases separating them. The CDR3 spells CASSLWVRQANTEAFF. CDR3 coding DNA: TGTGCCAGCAGCTTATGGGTCCGACAGGCGAACACTGAAGCTTTCTTT.

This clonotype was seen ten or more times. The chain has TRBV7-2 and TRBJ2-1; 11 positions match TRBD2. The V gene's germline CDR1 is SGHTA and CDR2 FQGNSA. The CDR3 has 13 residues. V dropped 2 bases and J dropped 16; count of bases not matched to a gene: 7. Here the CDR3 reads CASSLNSGGDAFF. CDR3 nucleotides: TGTGCCAGCAGCTTAAATAGCGGGGGGGATGCCTTCTTC.

The CDR3 coding sequence is TGCAGCGCCATGGACAGGGTTTTCGACGAGCAGTACTTC. The encoded protein is CSAMDRVFDEQYF. The chain carries TRBV29-1 and TRBJ2-7; 8 bases fit TRBD1. Germline lookup yields CDR1 SQVTM and CDR2 ANQGSEA. Germline trimming cut 7 bases from V and 5 bases from J; bases unmatched to any gene: 10. The CDR3 sequence is 13 residues long.

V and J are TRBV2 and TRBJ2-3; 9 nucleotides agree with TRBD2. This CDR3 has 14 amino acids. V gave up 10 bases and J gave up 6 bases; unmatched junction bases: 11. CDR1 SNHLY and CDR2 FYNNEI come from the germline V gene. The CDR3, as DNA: TGTGCCAACCTTCCTAGCGGGGCGGGGGATACGCAGTATTTT. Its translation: CANLPSGAGDTQYF. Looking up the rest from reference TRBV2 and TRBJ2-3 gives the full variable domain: EPEVTQTPSHQVTQMGQEVILRCVPISNHLYFYWYRQILGQKVEFLVSFYNNEISEKSEIFDDQFSVERPDGSNFTLKIRSTKLEDSAMYFCANLPSGAGDTQYFGPGTRLTVL.

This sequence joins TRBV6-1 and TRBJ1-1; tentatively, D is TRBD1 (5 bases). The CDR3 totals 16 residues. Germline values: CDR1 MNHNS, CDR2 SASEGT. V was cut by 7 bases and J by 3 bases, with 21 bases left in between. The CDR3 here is CASNHWGREGYTEAFF. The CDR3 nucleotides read TGTGCCAGCAACCATTGGGGGAGGGAGGGGTACACTGAAGCTTTCTTT.

The CDR3 DNA sequence: TGCAGTGCTAGCGTGGGGCCGGGGTACTTC. Encoded protein: CSASVGPGYF. The chain combines TRBV20-1 with TRBJ2-5; D may be TRBD1 (5 bases). V was clipped by 3 bases and J by 13 bases, with 12 bases between them. Germline CDR1 DFQATT, CDR2 SNEGSKA (reference sequence). The CDR3 loop spans 10 amino acids.

The CDR3 sequence: CASSPSGASGNEQFF. DNA for the CDR3: TGTGCCAGCAGCCCGTCCGGGGCAAGCGGGAATGAGCAGTTCTTC. This chain links TRBV9 with TRBJ2-1; a weak D match, TRBD2 (6 bases). Trimming took 4 bases from V and 7 from J, leaving 18 bases between them. The germline V gene has CDR1 SGDLS and CDR2 YYNGEE. The CDR3 extends over 15 amino acids.

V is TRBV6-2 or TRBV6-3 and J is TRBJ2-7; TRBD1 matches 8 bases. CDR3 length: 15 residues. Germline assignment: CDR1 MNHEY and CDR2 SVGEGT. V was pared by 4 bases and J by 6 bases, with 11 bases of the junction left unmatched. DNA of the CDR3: TGTGCCAGCAGTTTTGCTGAGACAGGGGCGATCGAGCAGTACGTC. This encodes CASSFAETGAIEQYV.

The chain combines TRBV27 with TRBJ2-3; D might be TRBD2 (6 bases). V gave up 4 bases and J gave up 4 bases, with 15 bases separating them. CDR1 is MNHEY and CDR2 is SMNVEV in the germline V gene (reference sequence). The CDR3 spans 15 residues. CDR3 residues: CASSSPFSGADTQYF. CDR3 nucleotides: TGTGCCAGCAGTTCCCCGTTTAGCGGTGCAGATACGCAGTATTTT.

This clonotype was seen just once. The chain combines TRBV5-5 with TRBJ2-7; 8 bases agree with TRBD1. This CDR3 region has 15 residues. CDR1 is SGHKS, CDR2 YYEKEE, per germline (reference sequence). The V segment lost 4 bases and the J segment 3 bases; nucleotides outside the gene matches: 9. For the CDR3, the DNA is TGTGCCAGCAGCCCGAGTGGACAGGGAGTCTACGAGCAGTACGTC. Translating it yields CASSPSGQGVYEQYV.

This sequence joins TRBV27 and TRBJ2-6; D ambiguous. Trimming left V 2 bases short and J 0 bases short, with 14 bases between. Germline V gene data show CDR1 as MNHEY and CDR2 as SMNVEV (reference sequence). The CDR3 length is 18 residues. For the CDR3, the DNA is TGTGCCAGCAGTTTACTGCCAGGAGCGATCTCTGGGGCCAACGTCCTGACTTTC. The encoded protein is CASSLLPGAISGANVLTF.

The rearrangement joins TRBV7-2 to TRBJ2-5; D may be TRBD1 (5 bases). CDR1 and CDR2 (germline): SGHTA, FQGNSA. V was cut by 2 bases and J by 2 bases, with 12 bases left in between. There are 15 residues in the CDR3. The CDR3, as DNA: TGTGCCAGCAGCTTAAACTCAGGGCTGCAAGAGACCCAGTACTTC. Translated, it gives CASSLNSGLQETQYF. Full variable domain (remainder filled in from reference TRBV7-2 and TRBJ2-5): GAGVSQSPSNKVTEKGKDVELRCDPISGHTALYWYRQSLGQGLEFLIYFQGNSAPDKSGLPSDRFSAERTGGSVSTLTIQRTQQEDSAVYLCASSLNSGLQETQYFGPGTRLLVL.

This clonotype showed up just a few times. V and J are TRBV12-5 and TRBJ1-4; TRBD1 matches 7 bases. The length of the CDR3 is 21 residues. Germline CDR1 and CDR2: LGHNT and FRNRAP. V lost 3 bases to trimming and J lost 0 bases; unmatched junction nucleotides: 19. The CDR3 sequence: CASGFFIETGLGKPTNEKLFF. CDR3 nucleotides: TGTGCTAGTGGTTTCTTCATCGAGACAGGGTTGGGGAAACCAACTAATGAAAAACTGTTTTTT.

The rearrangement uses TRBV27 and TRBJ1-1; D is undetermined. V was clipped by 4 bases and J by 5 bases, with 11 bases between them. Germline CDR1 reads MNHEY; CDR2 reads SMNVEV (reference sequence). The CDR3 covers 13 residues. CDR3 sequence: CASSWNGWTEAFF. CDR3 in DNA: TGTGCCAGCAGTTGGAACGGGTGGACTGAAGCTTTCTTT.

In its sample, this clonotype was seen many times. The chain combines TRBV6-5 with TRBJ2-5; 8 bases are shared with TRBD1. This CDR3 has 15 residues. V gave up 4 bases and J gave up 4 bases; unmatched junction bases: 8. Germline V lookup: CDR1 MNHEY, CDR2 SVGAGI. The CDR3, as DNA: TGTGCCAGCAGTTCGCCCGGGACAGGACTAGAGACCCAGTACTTC. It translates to CASSSPGTGLETQYF.

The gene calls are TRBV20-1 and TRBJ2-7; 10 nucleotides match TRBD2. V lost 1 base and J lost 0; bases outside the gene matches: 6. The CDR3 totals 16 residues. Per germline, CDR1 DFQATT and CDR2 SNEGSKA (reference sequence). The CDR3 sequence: CSARVLAGASSYEQYF. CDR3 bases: TGCAGTGCTAGAGTTCTAGCGGGGGCCTCCTCCTACGAGCAGTACTTC.

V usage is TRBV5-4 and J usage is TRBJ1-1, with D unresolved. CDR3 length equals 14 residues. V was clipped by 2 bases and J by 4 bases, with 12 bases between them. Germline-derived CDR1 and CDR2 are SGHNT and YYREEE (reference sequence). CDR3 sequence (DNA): TGTGCCAGCAGCTTCGCGTTGGTGGGCACTGAAGCTTTCTTT. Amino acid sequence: CASSFALVGTEAFF.

CDR3 coding DNA: TGTGCCAGCAGCCCGAAACAGAGAGACACTGAAGCTTTCTTT. Protein product: CASSPKQRDTEAFF. The V and J genes are TRBV7-6 and TRBJ1-1, with D unclear. V lost 5 bases and J lost 3, with 13 bases in between. The CDR3 is 14 residues long. Germline assignment: CDR1 SGHVS and CDR2 FNYEAQ.

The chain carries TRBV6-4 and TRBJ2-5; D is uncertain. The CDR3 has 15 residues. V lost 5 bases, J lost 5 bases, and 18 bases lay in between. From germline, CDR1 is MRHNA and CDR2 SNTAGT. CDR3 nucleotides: TGTGCCAGCAGTCAAAGACACCTACCGGGTGAGACCCAGTACTTC. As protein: CASSQRHLPGETQYF.

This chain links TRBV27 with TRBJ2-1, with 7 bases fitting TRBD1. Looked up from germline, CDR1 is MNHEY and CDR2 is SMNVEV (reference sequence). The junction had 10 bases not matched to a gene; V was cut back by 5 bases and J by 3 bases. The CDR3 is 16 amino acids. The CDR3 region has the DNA TGTGCCAGCAGTGAGGTAGGGGACAGAGTCTACAATGAGCAGTTCTTC. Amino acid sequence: CASSEVGDRVYNEQFF.